Shown below are 21 T cell receptor beta chains from a single sample sequenced in a study of cytomegalovirus exposure and HLA in healthy donors. Primers for the PCR totalled 60 Vbeta and 13 Jbeta. Sequenced by immunoSEQ multiplex PCR; TCRdb stores in-frame clones only, minus some. The sample lists approximately 110,000 clones, roughly 74% occurring once. What was sequenced was PBMCs. The source of these receptors is a woman between 45 and 65 years old in good health and CMV-seropositive.

The V gene is TRBV7-9, the J gene TRBJ2-5, with 8 bases fitting TRBD1. Germline V lookup: CDR1 SEHNR, CDR2 FQNEAQ (reference sequence). The CDR3 is made up of 15 amino acids. Germline trimming cut 2 bases from V and 3 bases from J; bases unmatched to any gene: 5. The CDR3 sequence is CASSLKQGVEETQYF. CDR3 bases: TGTGCCAGCAGCTTAAAACAGGGGGTGGAAGAGACCCAGTACTTC.

This clone was observed a handful of times. The J gene is TRBJ1-2, the V gene TRBV6-4; the D is unclear. Between the trimmed V and J ends, which lost 0 bases and 6 bases, there was a span of 11 bases. Germline values: CDR1 MRHNA, CDR2 SNTAGT. CDR3 length: 14 amino acids. CDR3 residues: CASSDSPRKNGYTF. CDR3 nucleotide sequence: TGTGCCAGCAGTGACTCACCCAGAAAGAATGGCTACACCTTC.

This chain links TRBV2 with TRBJ2-5; TRBD2 aligns across 13 bases. After removal of 6 bases from V and 3 bases from J, the junction contained 7 bases not matched to a gene. CDR1 is SNHLY, CDR2 FYNNEI, per germline. The CDR3 length is 16 residues. CDR3 region: CASSEGGTSGEETQYF. The DNA of the CDR3 is TGTGCCAGCAGCGAGGGTGGGACTAGCGGGGAAGAGACCCAGTACTTC.

This clone has just a few counts. The chain combines TRBV28 with TRBJ2-2; 9 bases match TRBD2. V lost 11 bases, J lost 0 bases, and 10 bases stayed unmatched. Germline V CDR1 and CDR2: MDHEN, SYDVKM. The CDR3 totals 16 residues. The CDR3 DNA sequence: TGTGCCCCCAGGGGAACTAGCGGGCCGAACACCGGGGAGCTGTTTTTT. As protein: CAPRGTSGPNTGELFF.

CDR3 bases: TGTGCCAGCAGCAACAGACAGGCCTCCGGCGAGCAGTACTTC. The encoded protein is CASSNRQASGEQYF. This chain connects TRBV7-9 to TRBJ2-7, with D maybe TRBD1 (6 bases). Germline V lookup: CDR1 SEHNR, CDR2 FQNEAQ (reference sequence). This CDR3 has 14 residues. With 5 bases removed from V and 6 bases from J, the gap between germline ends came to 17 bases.

The chain carries TRBV5-1 and TRBJ2-3; 9 bases align to TRBD1. The ends lost 0 bases at V and 6 bases at J; junction bases unmatched: 5. Germline V CDR1 and CDR2: SGHRS, YFSETQ. The CDR3 extends over 15 amino acids. CDR3 residues: CASSLGQGVADTQYF. The CDR3 DNA follows: TGCGCCAGCAGCTTGGGACAGGGGGTTGCGGATACGCAGTATTTT.

The CDR3 sequence: CASSSRSTGGYTF. The CDR3 DNA reads TGTGCCAGCAGCTCCCGGAGCACTGGAGGCTACACCTTC. V gene TRBV7-9 combines with J gene TRBJ1-2; D uncertain. V was cut by 4 bases and J by 8 bases, with 14 bases left in between. Germline CDR1 is SEHNR and CDR2 is FQNEAQ (reference sequence). The CDR3 covers 13 residues.

The chain uses TRBV19 and TRBJ1-5; D is possibly TRBD1 (5 bases). The germline CDR1 and CDR2 sequences are LNHDA and SQIVND (reference sequence). The CDR3 has 14 amino acids. Trimming took off 5 bases at V and 7 bases at J, with 15 bases between the two ends. The CDR3 protein is CASSSLGGVQPQHF. The CDR3 nucleotides read TGTGCCAGTAGTTCCCTCGGAGGGGTACAGCCCCAGCATTTT.

This clone appeared once. V and J are TRBV6-5 and TRBJ1-4; D possibly corresponds to TRBD1 (6 bases). V lost 5 bases, J lost 6 bases, and 16 bases lay in between. This CDR3 is built from 15 residues. CDR1 and CDR2 from the germline V gene are MNHEY and SVGAGI. CDR3 coding DNA: TGTGCCAGCAGTCGCACCCGTCAGGGGTATGAAAAACTGTTTTTT. As protein: CASSRTRQGYEKLFF.

The chain combines TRBV19 with TRBJ2-5, with 10 bases identical to TRBD1. Germline CDR1 and CDR2: LNHDA and SQIVND (reference sequence). The CDR3 loop spans 15 amino acids. The junction had 4 bases not matched to a gene; V was cut back by 5 bases and J by 1 base. The CDR3 nucleotides read TGTGCCAGTAGTCTGGGACAGGGGCCCCAAGAGACCCAGTACTTC. This codes for CASSLGQGPQETQYF.

The gene calls are TRBV27 and TRBJ2-5, with TRBD1 matching over 9 bases. The DNA end is a closer match to TRBJ2-7, so the J assignment may be wrong. CDR3 length equals 15 residues. Germline CDR1 and CDR2: MNHEY and SMNVEV (reference sequence). The CDR3 DNA is TGTGCCAGCACCCCCCGTCGGACAGGGGTGACCGAGCAGTACTTC. Its translation is CASTPRRTGVTEQYF.

As regards this clone: The same CDR3 also results from other DNA sequences found in this sample. The chain joins TRBV7-3 to TRBJ2-1; perhaps TRBD2 as D (7 bases). Trimming cost V 5 bases and J 7 bases, with 24 bases left between them. This CDR3 has 17 amino acids. In germline, CDR1 is SGHTA, CDR2 FQGTGA. This CDR3 is CASSHTTGRGPYNEQFF. DNA of the CDR3: TGTGCCAGCAGCCATACCACGGGGCGGGGGCCTTATAATGAGCAGTTCTTC.

The chain is built from TRBV9 and TRBJ2-3; tentative D call: TRBD1 (5 bases). The germline V gene encodes CDR1 SGDLS and CDR2 YYNGEE. V was shortened by 0 bases and J by 6 bases, with 11 bases between the two germline ends. The CDR3 sequence is 14 residues long. DNA of the CDR3: TGTGCCAGCAGCGTAGACCAGGGATCGGATACGCAGTATTTT. Translated: CASSVDQGSDTQYF.

This clone was seen a few times. J is TRBJ2-5 and V is TRBV9; 9 bases line up with TRBD1. CDR3 size: 15 residues. Germline CDR1 reads SGDLS; CDR2 reads YYNGEE. Trimming took 3 bases from V and 4 from J; bases not matched to a gene: 7. Written as DNA, the CDR3 is TGTGCCAGCAGCGGGGGGACAGGGCAGGGAGAGACCCAGTACTTC. Its translation is CASSGGTGQGETQYF.

This clone was seen just once. V usage is TRBV7-9 and J usage is TRBJ1-3; TRBD1 might be the D (6 bases). CDR3 length: 14 amino acids. Germline CDR1 and CDR2: SEHNR and FQNEAQ (reference sequence). V lost 5 bases and J 3 bases, leaving 11 bases between the germline ends. CDR3 sequence: CASSPQGSGNTIYF. The DNA of the CDR3 is TGTGCCAGCAGCCCACAGGGTAGTGGAAACACCATATATTTT.

This chain connects TRBV7-9 to TRBJ2-7, with 8 bases matching TRBD2. Germline V gene sequence: CDR1 SEHNR, CDR2 FQNEAQ (reference sequence). Trimming cost V 5 bases and J 2 bases; bases outside gene matches: 5. The length of the CDR3 is 14 residues. The CDR3 reads CASSPAGDPYEQYF. The CDR3 bases are TGTGCCAGCAGCCCAGCGGGGGACCCCTACGAGCAGTACTTC. Supplemented by reference TRBV7-9 and TRBJ2-7, the full variable domain reads DTGVSQNPRHKITKRGQNVTFRCDPISEHNRLYWYRQTLGQGPEFLTYFQNEAQLEKSRLLSDRFSAERPKGSFSTLEIQRTEQGDSAMYLCASSPAGDPYEQYFGPGTRLTVT.

This clone was observed a single time. The chain recombines TRBV18 with TRBJ1-4; 7 bases map to TRBD1. The CDR3 is 13 amino acids. V lost 7 bases and J lost 8; bases outside the gene matches: 7. CDR1 and CDR2 from the germline V gene are KGHSH and LQKENI. Here the CDR3 reads CASLTGREEKLFF. Written as DNA, the CDR3 is TGTGCCAGCTTGACAGGGAGAGAGGAAAAACTGTTTTTT.

V is TRBV10-1 and J is TRBJ2-2; TRBD1 is a possible D gene (6 bases). This CDR3 region has 16 residues. CDR1 and CDR2 from the germline V gene are WNHNN and SYGVQD (reference sequence). Deletions cut 7 bases from V and 5 bases from J, with 20 bases between. In nucleotides, the CDR3 is TGCGCCAGCACTCCAGGGACATCCTGGAGGACCGGGGAGCTGTTTTTT. This encodes CASTPGTSWRTGELFF.

The chain carries TRBV18 and TRBJ1-3, with D maybe TRBD1 (6 bases). V dropped 6 bases and J dropped 0 bases, with 18 bases sitting between them. There are 17 residues in the CDR3. Germline CDR1 KGHSH, CDR2 LQKENI. The CDR3 DNA reads as TGTGCCAGCTCGCCCATCGGACAGACGATCTCTGGAAACACCATATATTTT. Translating gives CASSPIGQTISGNTIYF.

This clone was seen a handful of times. The chain recombines TRBV6-5 with TRBJ2-7; tentatively, D is TRBD1 (5 bases). The V gene lost 5 bases and the J gene lost 7 bases, with 9 bases spanning the gap. The CDR3 sequence is 11 residues long. CDR1 is MNHEY and CDR2 is SVGAGI in the germline V gene. The CDR3, as DNA: TGTGCCAGCAGTAAGGGGTGGGAGCAGTACTTC. It yields the protein CASSKGWEQYF.

The CDR3 is CASSISRGKETQYF. CDR3 nucleotide sequence: TGTGCCAGCAGCATCAGTCGGGGGAAAGAGACCCAGTACTTC. The V and J genes are TRBV7-9 and TRBJ2-5; perhaps TRBD2 as D (6 bases). The CDR3 is made up of 14 amino acids. The germline V gene has CDR1 SEHNR and CDR2 FQNEAQ (reference sequence). Trimming removed 5 bases from V and 3 bases from J, with 13 bases in between.